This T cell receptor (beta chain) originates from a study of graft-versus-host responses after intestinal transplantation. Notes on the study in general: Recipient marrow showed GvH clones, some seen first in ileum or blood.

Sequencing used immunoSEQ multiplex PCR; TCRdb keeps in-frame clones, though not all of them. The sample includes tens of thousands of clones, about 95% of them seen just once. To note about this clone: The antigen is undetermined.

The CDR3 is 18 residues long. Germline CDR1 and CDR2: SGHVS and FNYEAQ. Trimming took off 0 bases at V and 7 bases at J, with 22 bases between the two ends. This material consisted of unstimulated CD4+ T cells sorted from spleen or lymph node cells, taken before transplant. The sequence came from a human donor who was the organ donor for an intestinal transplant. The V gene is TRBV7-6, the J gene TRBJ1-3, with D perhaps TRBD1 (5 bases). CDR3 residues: CASSLARVGTPWGNTIYF. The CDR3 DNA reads TGTGCCAGCAGCTTAGCGCGGGTGGGGACTCCGTGGGGTAACACCATATATTTT.